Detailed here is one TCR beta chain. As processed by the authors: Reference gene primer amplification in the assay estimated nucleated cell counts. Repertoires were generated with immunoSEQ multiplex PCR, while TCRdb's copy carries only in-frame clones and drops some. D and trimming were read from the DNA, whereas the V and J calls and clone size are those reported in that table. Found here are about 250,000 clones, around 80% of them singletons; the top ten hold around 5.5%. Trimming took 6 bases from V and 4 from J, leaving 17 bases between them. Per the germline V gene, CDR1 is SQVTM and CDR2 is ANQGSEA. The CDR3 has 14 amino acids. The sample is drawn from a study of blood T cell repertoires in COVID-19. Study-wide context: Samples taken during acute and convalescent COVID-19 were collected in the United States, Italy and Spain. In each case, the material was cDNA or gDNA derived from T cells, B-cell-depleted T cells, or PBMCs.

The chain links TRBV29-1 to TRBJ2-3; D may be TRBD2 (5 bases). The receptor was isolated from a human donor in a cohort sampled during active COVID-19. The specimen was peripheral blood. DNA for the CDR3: TGCAGCGTCGGGGATAGGGCTCGTCCAGATACGCAGTATTTT. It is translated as CSVGDRARPDTQYF.